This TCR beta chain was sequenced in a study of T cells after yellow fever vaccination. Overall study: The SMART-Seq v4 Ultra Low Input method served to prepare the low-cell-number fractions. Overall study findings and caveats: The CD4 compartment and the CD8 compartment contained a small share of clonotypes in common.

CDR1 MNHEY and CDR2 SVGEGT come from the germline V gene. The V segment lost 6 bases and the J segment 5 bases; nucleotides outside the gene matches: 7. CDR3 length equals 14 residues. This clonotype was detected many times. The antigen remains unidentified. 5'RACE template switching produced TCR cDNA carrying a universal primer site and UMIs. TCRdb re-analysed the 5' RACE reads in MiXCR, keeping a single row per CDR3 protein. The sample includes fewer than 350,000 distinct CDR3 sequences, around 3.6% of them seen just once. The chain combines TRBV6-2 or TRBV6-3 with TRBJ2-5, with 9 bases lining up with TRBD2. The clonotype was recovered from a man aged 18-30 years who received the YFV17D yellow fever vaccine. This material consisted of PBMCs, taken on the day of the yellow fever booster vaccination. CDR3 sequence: CASSQGLAGETQYF. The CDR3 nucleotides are TGTGCCAGCAGCCAAGGGCTAGCGGGGGAGACCCAGTACTTC.